This T cell receptor beta chain appears in the sequencing data of a study of beta chain features in type 1 diabetes. General study points: The study found moderately but significantly shorter TCRB CDR3s in all four CD4+ subsets of Type 1 diabetes patients.

The entirety of the isolated RNA underwent reverse transcription, so expressed TCRB transcripts were sequenced. The assay was immunoSEQ multiplex PCR, and TCRdb's table has in-frame clones only and misses some. The repertoire holds fewer than 55,000 clones, with under 45% as singletons. Germline V gene data show CDR1 as SNHLY and CDR2 as FYNNEI. CDR3 length: 16 residues. V lost 1 base and J 1 base, leaving 13 bases between the germline ends. Worth noting for this clone: Its antigen is undetermined.

The clonotype was recovered from a man aged 25-45 years with type 1 diabetes. Specimen: Tregs from blood. The rearrangement uses TRBV2 and TRBJ1-2, with D hard to call. The CDR3 here is CASSEGRNAGNYGYTF. The CDR3 bases are TGTGCCAGCAGTGAAGGTCGGAACGCGGGTAACTATGGCTACACCTTC.